The 2 T cell receptor beta chains below come from one sample, sequenced in a study of regulatory T cells in long-lasting Graves disease. CDR3-region Arm-PCR and iRepertoire HTBI primers produced the TCR beta libraries. MiXCR was run by TCRdb on the multiplex PCR reads, yielding one entry per CDR3 protein. The repertoire holds about 470,000 distinct CDR3 sequences, 20% to 25% seen once, with about 6.6% in the top ten. Time point of the sample: persistent/refractory GD, antithyroid drugs over 5 years with positive TRAb. RNA extracted from PBMCs served as the sequencing template. The material sequenced was peripheral blood mononuclear cells (PBMCs), taken when the disease was refractory, from a patient treated with antithyroid drugs. The receptors were gathered from a female donor with Graves disease.

This clonotype was recorded many times. The rearrangement uses TRBV6-1 and TRBJ1-2; 7 nucleotides align to TRBD1. CDR1 MNHNS and CDR2 SASEGT come from the germline V gene. CDR3 length equals 14 residues. V was pared by 8 bases and J by 5 bases, with 11 bases of the junction left unmatched. CDR3: CASGGPRGAYGYTF. DNA for the CDR3: TGTGCCAGCGGGGGGCCCAGGGGGGCATATGGCTACACCTTC.

The rearrangement links TRBV4-1 to TRBJ2-1; unclear D gene. V was cut by 4 bases and J by 7 bases, with 20 bases left in between. CDR3 length: 16 amino acids. Germline V gene data show CDR1 as MGHRA and CDR2 as YSYEKL. The CDR3 DNA reads as TGCGCCAGCAGCCCGGTGGTTCGTCTTGGTTTGAATGAGCAGTTCTTC. Encoded protein: CASSPVVRLGLNEQFF.